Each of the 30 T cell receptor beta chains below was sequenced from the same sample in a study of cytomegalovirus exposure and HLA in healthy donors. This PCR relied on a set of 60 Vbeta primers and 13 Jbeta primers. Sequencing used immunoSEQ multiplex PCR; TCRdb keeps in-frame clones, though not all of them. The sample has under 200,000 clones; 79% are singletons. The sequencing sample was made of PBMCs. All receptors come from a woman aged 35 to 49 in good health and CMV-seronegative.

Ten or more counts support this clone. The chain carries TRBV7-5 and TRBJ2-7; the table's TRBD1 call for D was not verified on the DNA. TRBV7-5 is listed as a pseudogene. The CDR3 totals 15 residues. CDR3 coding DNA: TGTGCCAGAAGCTTAGCGGGACAGGGGGGACACGAGCAGTACTTC. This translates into CARSLAGQGGHEQYF.

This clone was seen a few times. CDR3: CASSQEGSGVKGSPLHF. CDR3 nucleotide sequence: TGTGCCAGCAGCCAAGAAGGATCGGGAGTTAAGGGCTCACCCCTCCACTTT. V is TRBV4-2 and J is TRBJ1-6; D is unresolved. V was shortened by 0 bases and J by 10 bases, with 19 bases between the two germline ends. The CDR3 sequence is 17 residues long. CDR1 and CDR2 (germline): LGHNA, YNFKEQ.

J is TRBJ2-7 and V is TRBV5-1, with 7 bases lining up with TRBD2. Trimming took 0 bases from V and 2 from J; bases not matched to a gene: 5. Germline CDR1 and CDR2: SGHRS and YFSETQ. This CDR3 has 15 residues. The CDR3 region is CASSLVPSGAYEQYF. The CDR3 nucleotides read TGCGCCAGCAGCTTGGTGCCCAGCGGGGCCTACGAGCAGTACTTC.

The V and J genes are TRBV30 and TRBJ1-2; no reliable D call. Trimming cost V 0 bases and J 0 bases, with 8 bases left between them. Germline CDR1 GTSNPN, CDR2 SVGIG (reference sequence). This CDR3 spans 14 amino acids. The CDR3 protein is CAWSVGGTNYGYTF. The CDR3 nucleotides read TGTGCCTGGAGTGTAGGAGGGACTAACTATGGCTACACCTTC. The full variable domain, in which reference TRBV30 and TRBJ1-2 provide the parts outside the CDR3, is SQTIHQWPATLVQPVGSPLSLECTVEGTSNPNLYWYRQAAGRGLQLLFYSVGIGQISSEVPQNLSASRPQDRQFILSSKKLLLSDSGFYLCAWSVGGTNYGYTFGSGTRLTVV.

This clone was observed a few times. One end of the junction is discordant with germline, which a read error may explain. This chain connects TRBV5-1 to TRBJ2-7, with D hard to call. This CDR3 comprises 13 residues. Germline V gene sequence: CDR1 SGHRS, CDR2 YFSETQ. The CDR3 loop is CASSLYVQSEQYF. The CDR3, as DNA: TGTGCCAGCAGCTTGTACGTACAGTCCGAGCAGTACTTC.

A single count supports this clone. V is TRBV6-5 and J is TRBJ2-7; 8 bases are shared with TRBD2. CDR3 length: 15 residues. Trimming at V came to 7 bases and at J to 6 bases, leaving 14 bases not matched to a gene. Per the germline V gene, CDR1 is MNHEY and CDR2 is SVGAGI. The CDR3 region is CASTPRASGPREQYF. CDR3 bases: TGTGCCAGCACCCCTCGGGCTAGCGGGCCCCGCGAGCAGTACTTC.

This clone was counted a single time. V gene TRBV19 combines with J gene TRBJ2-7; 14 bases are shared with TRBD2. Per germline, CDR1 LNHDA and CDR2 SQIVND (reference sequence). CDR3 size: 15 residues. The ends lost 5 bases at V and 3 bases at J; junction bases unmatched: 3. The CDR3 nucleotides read TGTGCCAGTAGTCCCGGGACTAGCGGGAGCTACGAGCAGTACTTC. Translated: CASSPGTSGSYEQYF.

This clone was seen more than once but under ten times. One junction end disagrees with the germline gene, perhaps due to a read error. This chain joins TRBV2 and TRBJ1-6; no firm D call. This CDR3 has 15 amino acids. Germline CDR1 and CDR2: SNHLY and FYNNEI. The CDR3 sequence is CASSEVGEYSSPLHF. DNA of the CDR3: TGTGCCAGCAGTGAAGTCGGGGAGTATAGTTCACCCCTCCACTTT. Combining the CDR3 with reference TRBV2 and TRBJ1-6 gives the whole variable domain EPEVTQTPSHQVTQMGQEVILRCVPISNHLYFYWYRQILGQKVEFLVSFYNNEISEKSEIFDDQFSVERPDGSNFTLKIRSTKLEDSAMYFCASSEVGEYSSPLHFGNGTRLTVT.

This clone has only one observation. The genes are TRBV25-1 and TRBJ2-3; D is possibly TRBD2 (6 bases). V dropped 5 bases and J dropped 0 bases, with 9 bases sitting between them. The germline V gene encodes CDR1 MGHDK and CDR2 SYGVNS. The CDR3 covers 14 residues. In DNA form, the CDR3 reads TGTGCCAGCAGTCCGGGAGCTAGCACAGATACGCAGTATTTT. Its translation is CASSPGASTDTQYF.

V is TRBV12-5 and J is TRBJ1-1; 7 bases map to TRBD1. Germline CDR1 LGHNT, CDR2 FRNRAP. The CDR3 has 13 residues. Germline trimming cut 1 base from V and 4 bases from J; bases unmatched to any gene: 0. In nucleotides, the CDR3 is TGTGCTAGTGGTTTGGCAGGGGGCACTGAAGCTTTCTTT. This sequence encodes CASGLAGGTEAFF.

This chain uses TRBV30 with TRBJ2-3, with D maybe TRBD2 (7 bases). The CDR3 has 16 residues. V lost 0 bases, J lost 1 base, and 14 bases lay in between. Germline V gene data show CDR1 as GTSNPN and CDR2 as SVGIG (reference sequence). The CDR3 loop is CAWSVLGGVGTDTQYF. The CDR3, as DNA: TGTGCCTGGAGTGTACTAGGGGGGGTCGGCACAGATACGCAGTATTTT.

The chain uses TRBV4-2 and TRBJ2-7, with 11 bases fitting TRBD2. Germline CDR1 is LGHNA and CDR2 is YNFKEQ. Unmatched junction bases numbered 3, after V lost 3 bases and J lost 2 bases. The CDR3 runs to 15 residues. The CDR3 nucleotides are TGTGCCAGCAGCCACGGGGGACTAGCGGCCTACGAGCAGTACTTC. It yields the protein CASSHGGLAAYEQYF.

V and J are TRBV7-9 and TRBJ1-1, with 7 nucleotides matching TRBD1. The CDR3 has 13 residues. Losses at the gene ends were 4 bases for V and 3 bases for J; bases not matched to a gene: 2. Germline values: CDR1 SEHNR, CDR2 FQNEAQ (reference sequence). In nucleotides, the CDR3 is TGTGCCAGCAGCTCCGACAGGGACACTGAAGCTTTCTTT. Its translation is CASSSDRDTEAFF.

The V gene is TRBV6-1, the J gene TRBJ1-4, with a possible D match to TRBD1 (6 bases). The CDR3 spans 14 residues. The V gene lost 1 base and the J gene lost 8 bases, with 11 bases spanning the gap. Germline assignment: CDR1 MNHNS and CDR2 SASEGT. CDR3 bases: TGTGCCAGCAGTGAAGGGGCAGGGGAAGAAAAACTGTTTTTT. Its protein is CASSEGAGEEKLFF.

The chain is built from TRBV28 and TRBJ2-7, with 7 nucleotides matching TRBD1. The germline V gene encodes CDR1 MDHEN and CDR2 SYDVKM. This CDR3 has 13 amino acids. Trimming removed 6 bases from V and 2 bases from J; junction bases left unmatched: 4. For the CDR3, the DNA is TGTGCCAGCAGCCACAGGGGTCCCTACGAGCAGTACTTC. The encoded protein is CASSHRGPYEQYF.

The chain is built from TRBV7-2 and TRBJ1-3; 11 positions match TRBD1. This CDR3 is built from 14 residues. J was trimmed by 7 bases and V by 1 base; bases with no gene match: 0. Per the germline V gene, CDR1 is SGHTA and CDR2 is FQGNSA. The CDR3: CASSLGDRGNTIYF. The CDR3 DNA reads TGTGCCAGCAGCTTAGGGGACAGGGGGAACACCATATATTTT.

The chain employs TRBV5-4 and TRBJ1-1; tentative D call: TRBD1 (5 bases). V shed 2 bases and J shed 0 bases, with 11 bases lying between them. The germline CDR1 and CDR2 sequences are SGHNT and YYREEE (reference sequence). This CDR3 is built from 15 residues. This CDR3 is CASSLGVRVNTEAFF. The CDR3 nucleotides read TGTGCCAGCAGCTTAGGGGTCAGGGTGAACACTGAAGCTTTCTTT.

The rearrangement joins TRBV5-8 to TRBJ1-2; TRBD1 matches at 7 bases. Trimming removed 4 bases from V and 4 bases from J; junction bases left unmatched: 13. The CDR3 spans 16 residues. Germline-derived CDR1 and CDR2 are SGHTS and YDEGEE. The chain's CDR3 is CASSPTQAGGIYGYTF. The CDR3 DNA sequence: TGTGCCAGCAGCCCAACCCAGGCAGGGGGGATCTATGGCTACACCTTC.

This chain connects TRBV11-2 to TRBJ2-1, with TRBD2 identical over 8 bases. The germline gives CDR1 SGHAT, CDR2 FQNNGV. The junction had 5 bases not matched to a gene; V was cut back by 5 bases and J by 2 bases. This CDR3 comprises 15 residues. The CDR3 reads CASSPLAGPYNEQFF. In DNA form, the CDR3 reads TGTGCCAGCAGCCCGCTAGCGGGTCCCTACAATGAGCAGTTCTTC.

CDR3 protein: CASSLGANTEAFF. The CDR3 nucleotides are TGTGCCAGCAGTTTGGGAGCGAACACTGAAGCTTTCTTT. The chain has TRBV6-5 and TRBJ1-1, with D unresolved. CDR3 size: 13 residues. Trimming removed 4 bases at V and 1 base at J, with 7 bases between. Per the germline V gene, CDR1 is MNHEY and CDR2 is SVGAGI.

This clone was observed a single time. Here the CDR3 DNA reads TGTGCCAGCAGCCCACCCGGGACAGCCAATTACAATGAGCAGTTCTTC. Amino acid sequence: CASSPPGTANYNEQFF. The gene calls are TRBV7-9 and TRBJ2-1, with 7 bases fitting TRBD1. Germline V gene sequence: CDR1 SEHNR, CDR2 FQNEAQ (reference sequence). The CDR3 extends over 16 amino acids. Unmatched junction bases numbered 11, after V lost 5 bases and J lost 4 bases. Full variable domain (remainder filled in from reference TRBV7-9 and TRBJ2-1): DTGVSQNPRHKITKRGQNVTFRCDPISEHNRLYWYRQTLGQGPEFLTYFQNEAQLEKSRLLSDRFSAERPKGSFSTLEIQRTEQGDSAMYLCASSPPGTANYNEQFFGPGTRLTVL.

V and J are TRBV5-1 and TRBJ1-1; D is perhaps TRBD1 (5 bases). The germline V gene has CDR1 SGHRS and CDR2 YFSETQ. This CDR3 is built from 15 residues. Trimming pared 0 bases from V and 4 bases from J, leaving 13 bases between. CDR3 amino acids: CASSLDGGGSTEAFF. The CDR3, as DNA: TGCGCCAGCAGCTTGGATGGGGGAGGGAGCACTGAAGCTTTCTTT. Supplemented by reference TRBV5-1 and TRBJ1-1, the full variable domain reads KAGVTQTPRYLIKTRGQQVTLSCSPISGHRSVSWYQQTPGQGLQFLFEYFSETQRNKGNFPGRFSGRQFSNSRSEMNVSTLELGDSALYLCASSLDGGGSTEAFFGQGTRLTVV.

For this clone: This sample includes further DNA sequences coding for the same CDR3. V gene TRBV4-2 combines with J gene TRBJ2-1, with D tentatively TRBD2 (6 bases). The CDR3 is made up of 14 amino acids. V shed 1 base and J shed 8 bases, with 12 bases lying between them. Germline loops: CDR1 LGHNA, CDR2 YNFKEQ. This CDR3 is CASSQGSGGDEQFF. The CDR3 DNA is TGTGCCAGCAGCCAAGGGTCCGGCGGGGATGAGCAGTTCTTC.

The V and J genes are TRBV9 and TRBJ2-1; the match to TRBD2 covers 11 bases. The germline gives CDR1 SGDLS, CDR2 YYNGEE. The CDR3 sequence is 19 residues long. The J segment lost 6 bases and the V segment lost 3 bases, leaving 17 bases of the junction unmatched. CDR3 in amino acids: CASSAPGQIPTSGGNEQFF. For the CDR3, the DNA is TGTGCCAGCAGCGCCCCGGGACAAATACCCACTAGCGGGGGCAATGAGCAGTTCTTC.

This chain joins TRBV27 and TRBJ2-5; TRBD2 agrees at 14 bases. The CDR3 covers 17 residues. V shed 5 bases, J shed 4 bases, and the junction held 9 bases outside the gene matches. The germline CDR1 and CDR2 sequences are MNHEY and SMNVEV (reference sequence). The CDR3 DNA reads TGTGCCAGCAGTCTTGGGACTAGCGGGAGAGGGGGAGAGACCCAGTACTTC. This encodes CASSLGTSGRGGETQYF.

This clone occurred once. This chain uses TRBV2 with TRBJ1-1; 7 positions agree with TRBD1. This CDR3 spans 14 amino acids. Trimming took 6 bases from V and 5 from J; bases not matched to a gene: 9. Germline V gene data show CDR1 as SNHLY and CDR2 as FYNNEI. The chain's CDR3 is CASSSGGGTTEAFF. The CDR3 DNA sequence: TGTGCCAGCAGCTCAGGGGGAGGAACGACTGAAGCTTTCTTT.

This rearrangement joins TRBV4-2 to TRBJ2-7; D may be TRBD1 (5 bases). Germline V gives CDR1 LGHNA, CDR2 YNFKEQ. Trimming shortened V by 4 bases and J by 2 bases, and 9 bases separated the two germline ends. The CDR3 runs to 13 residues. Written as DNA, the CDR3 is TGTGCCAGCAGCCGTGACAGAACCTACGAGCAGTACTTC. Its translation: CASSRDRTYEQYF.

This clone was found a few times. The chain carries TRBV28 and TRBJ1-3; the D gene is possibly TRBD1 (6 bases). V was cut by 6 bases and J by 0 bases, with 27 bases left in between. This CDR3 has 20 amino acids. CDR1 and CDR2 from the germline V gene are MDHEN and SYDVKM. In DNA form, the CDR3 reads TGTGCCAGCAGCGCCCCCGGTGGGACACTCCTAGCCGACTCTGGAAACACCATATATTTT. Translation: CASSAPGGTLLADSGNTIYF.

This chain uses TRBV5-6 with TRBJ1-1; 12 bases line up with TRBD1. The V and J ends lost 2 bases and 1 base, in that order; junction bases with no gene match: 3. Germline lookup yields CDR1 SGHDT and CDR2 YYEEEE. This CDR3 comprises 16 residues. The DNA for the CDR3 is TGTGCCAGCAGCTTCGGGACAGGGGGCGGGAACACTGAAGCTTTCTTT. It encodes CASSFGTGGGNTEAFF.

CDR3 sequence: CASRPQAGNTIYF. The CDR3 coding sequence is TGTGCCAGCCGGCCCCAGGCTGGAAACACCATATATTTT. The chain uses TRBV6-5 and TRBJ1-3; no definite D call. This CDR3 is built from 13 residues. V dropped 8 bases and J dropped 2 bases, with 10 bases sitting between them. Germline CDR1 reads MNHEY; CDR2 reads SVGAGI.